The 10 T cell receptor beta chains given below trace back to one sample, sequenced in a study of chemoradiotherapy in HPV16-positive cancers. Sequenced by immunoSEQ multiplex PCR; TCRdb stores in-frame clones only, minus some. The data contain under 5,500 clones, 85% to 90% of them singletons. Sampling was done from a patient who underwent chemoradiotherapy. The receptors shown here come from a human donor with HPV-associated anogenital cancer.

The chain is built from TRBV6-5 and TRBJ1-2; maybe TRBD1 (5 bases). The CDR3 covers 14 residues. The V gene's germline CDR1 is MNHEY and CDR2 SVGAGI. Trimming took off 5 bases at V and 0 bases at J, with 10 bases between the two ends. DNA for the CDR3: TGTGCCAGCAGTCTCAGGGAAGCTAACTATGGCTACACCTTC. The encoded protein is CASSLREANYGYTF.

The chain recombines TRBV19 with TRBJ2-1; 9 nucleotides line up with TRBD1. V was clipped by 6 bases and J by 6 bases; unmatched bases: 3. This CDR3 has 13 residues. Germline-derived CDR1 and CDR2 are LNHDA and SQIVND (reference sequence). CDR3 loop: CASSPDRGNEQFF. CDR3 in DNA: TGTGCCAGTAGCCCGGACAGGGGCAATGAGCAGTTCTTC.

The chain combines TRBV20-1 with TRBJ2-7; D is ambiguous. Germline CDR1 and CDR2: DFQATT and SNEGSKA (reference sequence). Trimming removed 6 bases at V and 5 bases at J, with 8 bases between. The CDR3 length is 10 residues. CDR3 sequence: CSASDHEQYF. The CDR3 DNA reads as TGCAGTGCCAGTGACCACGAGCAGTACTTC.

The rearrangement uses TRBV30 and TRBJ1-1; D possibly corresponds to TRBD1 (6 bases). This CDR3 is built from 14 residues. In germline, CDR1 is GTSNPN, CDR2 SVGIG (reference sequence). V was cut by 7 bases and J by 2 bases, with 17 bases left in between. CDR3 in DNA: TGTGCCTTGGACAGATATGGGGGTAACACTGAAGCTTTCTTT. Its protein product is CALDRYGGNTEAFF.

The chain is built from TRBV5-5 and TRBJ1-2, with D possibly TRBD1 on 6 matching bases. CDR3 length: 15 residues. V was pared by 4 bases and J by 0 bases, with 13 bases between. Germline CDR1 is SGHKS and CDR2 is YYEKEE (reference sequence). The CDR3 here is CASSKQQGANYGYTF. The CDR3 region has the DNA TGTGCCAGCAGCAAACAACAGGGAGCTAACTATGGCTACACCTTC.

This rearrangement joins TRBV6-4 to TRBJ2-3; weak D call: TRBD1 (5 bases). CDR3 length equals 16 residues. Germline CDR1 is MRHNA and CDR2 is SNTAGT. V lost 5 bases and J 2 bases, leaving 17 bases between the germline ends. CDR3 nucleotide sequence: TGTGCCAGCAGTTTAGACAGTGCCCCTTTCACAGATACGCAGTATTTT. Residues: CASSLDSAPFTDTQYF.

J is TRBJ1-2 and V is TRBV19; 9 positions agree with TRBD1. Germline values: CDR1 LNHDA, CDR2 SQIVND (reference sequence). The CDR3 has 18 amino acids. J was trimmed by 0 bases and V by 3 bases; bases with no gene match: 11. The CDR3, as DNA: TGTGCCAGTAGTATTCGTGGGACAGGGATGACACCTAACTATGGCTACACCTTC. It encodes CASSIRGTGMTPNYGYTF.

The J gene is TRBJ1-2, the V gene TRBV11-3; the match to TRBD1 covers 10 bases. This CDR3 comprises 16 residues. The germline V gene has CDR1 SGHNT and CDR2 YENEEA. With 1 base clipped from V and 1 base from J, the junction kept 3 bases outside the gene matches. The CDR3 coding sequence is TGTGCCAGCAGCTTAGGGGGGACAGGGGATAACTATGGCTACACCTTC. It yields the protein CASSLGGTGDNYGYTF.

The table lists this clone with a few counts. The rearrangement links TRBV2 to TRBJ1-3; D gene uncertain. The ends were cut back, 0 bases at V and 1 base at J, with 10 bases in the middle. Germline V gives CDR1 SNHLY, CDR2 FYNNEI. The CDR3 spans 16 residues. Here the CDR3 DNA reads TGTGCCAGCAGTGAAGCGCGAGGGATATCTGGAAACACCATATATTTT. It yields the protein CASSEARGISGNTIYF.

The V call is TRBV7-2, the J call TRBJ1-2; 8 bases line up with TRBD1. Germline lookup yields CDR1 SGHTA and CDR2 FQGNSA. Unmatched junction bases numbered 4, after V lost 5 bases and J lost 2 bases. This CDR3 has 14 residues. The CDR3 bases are TGTGCCAGCAGCCAAACAGGGGGGAACTATGGCTACACCTTC. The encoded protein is CASSQTGGNYGYTF.